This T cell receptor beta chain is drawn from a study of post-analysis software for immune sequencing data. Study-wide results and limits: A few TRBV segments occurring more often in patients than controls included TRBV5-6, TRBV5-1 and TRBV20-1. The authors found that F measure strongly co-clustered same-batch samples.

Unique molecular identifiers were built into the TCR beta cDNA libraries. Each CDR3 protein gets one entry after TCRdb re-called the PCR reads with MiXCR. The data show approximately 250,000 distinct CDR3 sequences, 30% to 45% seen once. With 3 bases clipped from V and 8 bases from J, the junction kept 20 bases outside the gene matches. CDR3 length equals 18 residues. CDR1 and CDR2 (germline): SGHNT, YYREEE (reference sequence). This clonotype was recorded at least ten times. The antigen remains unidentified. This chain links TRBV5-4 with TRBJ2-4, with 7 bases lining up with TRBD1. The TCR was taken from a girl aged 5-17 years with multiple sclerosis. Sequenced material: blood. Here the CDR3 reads CASSWGGGQTADWDIQYF. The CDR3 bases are TGTGCCAGCAGCTGGGGTGGGGGACAGACCGCTGACTGGGACATTCAGTACTTC.